This T cell receptor (beta chain) was sequenced in a study of Graves' ophthalmopathy and Graves' hyperthyroidism (dated by TCRdb to 2016 to 2019). About the investigation overall: Peripheral blood was collected at initial diagnosis, before any treatment. Once sampling was done, hyperthyroidism patients were given methimazole at a starting dose of 30 mg daily, while ophthalmopathy patients were given high-dose intravenous methylprednisolone. In total, 135 blood samples were TCR-sequenced: approximately 40 ophthalmopathy, approximately 75 hyperthyroidism and some 17 hyperthyroidism-to-ophthalmopathy patients. To explore V-J signatures that separate ophthalmopathy from hyperthyroidism, a discovery set of around 97 patients was enrolled, consisting of about 45 with ophthalmopathy and roughly 59 with stable hyperthyroidism. In six hyperthyroidism patients, T-cell repertoires of thyroid tissue and blood were compared. For independent validation, a separate cohort was made up of 18 to 20 hyperthyroidism patients plus 17 patients who later progressed from hyperthyroidism to ophthalmopathy. The 100 or so discovery patients were divided at random into training and test sets in a 7:3 ratio. To tell Graves' ophthalmopathy apart from Graves' hyperthyroidism, and to predict which patients would progress to ophthalmopathy, the study relied on TCR beta repertoire signatures. Broader findings and caveats from the paper: No statistical method was used to predetermine the sample size, and group allocation was not hidden from the investigators. In validation, the model predicted ophthalmopathy progression with nearly 71% sensitivity and about 77% specificity; some 13 predicted patients were CT-confirmed with GO in a median of 6.5 months. In cross-validation, the 13-signature model distinguished ophthalmopathy from stable hyperthyroidism with around 90% sensitivity and around 84% specificity, while in the test set the corresponding values were roughly 80% and 75%. Most of the expanded thyroid clonotypes with a frequency above 0.001 were also detected in blood, and it was suggested that the thyroid immune response may be reflected by blood repertoires.

Hyperthyroidism was considered stable if no progression to ophthalmopathy occurred within 18 months of follow-up. Patients with hyperthyroidism were aged 18 to 65 years, had been newly diagnosed, and had a disease duration of less than 2 months. Patients with other autoimmune diseases, uncontrolled infections, pregnancy or lactation were excluded from the study. Clinical symptoms, serum thyroxine, TRAb, thyroid ultrasound and orbital computed tomography were used for diagnosis. Ficoll-Paque density gradient centrifugation was used to isolate PBMCs from around 9.1 ml of fresh peripheral blood. Total RNA was extracted using Trizol reagent, and RNA quality was checked on an Agilent 2100 Bioanalyzer. Its CDR3 holds 14 amino acids, cysteine through phenylalanine. This entry keeps only the CDR3 DNA: 42 bases, framed from base 1. CDR1 and CDR2 were assigned from the germline V gene as SGHTA and FQGNSA. Between the V and J ends, shortened by 5 bases and 6 bases respectively, the junction contains 14 bases.

TCR beta CDR3 regions were amplified from RNA transcripts for repertoire sequencing. The first round was an RT-PCR using HTBI primers with the Qiagen OneStep RT-PCR kit, and this first round was followed by a second-round multiplex PCR, then size selection and purification. Libraries were sequenced on an Illumina HiSeq2000 using paired-end 100 bp reads. The original pipeline was this. SOAPnuke was used to process the reads, throwing out any read that had adapters, had uncalled bases, had a mean Phred below 15, or lacked an exact constant-primer or identifier match. COPE v1.2.5 was used to merge high-quality paired reads. Clonotypes were defined as unique nucleotide sequences and were aligned to IMGT TRB V, D and J references using MiTCR v1.1. Analysis was restricted to V-J combinations with a frequency above 0.0001, which covered about 99% of repertoires. For each V-J combination, a TCR clonal expansion and chaos score was defined as the ratio of F50 clonal expansion to chaos observed in the TCRdist matrix. Welch's t-statistics and random forest were used to narrow the features down to around 12 V-J combinations, which were then fed into a naive Bayes classifier. The Morisita-Horn index was used to measure how similar the thyroid and blood repertoires were. The public reads were reprocessed in TCRdb via fastp at Q25 and MiXCR, keeping in-frame beta chains. Here each entry gathers all rows of one CDR3 protein and keeps the most common genes and DNA. These V and J calls originate from TCRdb's pipeline instead of the authors' own analysis. This sample lists about 620,000 distinct CDR3 sequences; 20% to 25% were detected once. Of the sample, around 7% falls within the top ten clones.

The count of this clonotype is one. This clone's antigen is unknown. The input lacks base qualities; no much larger clone sits a single base away. A single read is weak support. The chain is encoded by TRBV7-2 joined to TRBJ1-5, and TRBD1 may be the D gene, going by 6 matching bases. This clonotype was sampled from a woman aged 18-30 years with stable Graves' hyperthyroidism. Some clones in this sample may be carry-over from other donors' samples. Donor details come from another sample of the same person, matched by shared clones. Material for sequencing was peripheral blood. In nucleotide form, the sequence is TGTGCCAGCAGCACCAGGACAGAGCTTCAGCCCCAGCATTTT. It specifies CASSTRTELQPQHF.